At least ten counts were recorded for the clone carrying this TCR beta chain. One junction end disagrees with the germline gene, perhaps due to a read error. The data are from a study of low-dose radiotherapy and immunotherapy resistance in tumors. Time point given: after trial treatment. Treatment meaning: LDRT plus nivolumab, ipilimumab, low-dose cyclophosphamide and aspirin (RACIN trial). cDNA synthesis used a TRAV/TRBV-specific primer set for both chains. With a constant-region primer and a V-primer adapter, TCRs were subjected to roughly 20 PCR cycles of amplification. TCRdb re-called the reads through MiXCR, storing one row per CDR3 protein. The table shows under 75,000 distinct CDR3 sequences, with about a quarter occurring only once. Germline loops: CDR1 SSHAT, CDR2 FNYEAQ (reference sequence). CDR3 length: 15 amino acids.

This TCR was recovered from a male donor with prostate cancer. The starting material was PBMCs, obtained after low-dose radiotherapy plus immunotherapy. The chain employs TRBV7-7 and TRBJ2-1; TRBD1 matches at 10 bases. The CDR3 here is CASSLDRGRANEQFF. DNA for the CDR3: TGTGCTAGCAGCTTGGACAGGGGGAGAGCCAATGAGCAGTTCTTC.